The 5 T cell receptor beta chains presented below share a single source sample, sequenced in a study of Ad26.COV2.S vaccination and SARS-CoV-2 variants. The repertoire was sequenced with immunoSEQ multiplex PCR; TCRdb's copy has only in-frame clones and lacks some. The sample yields some 340,000 clones, roughly 86% seen once. Treatment here: roughly 18 received Ad26.COV2.S at low or high dose, single or two shots; 5 received placebo; per-sample allocation not given. On day 63 after the first injection, vaccine and placebo recipients gave samples. The source was peripheral blood, collected in a trial of Ad26.COV2.S vaccine versus placebo. The receptor set was obtained from a person aged 18-60 years who received the Ad26.COV2.S COVID-19 vaccine or a placebo.

There are a few counts of this clone. The chain is built from TRBV12-3 or TRBV12-4 and TRBJ1-2; D remains ambiguous. This CDR3 is 13 amino acids long. V was cut by 9 bases and J by 0 bases, with 11 bases left in between. The CDR3 here is CASSVSSNYGYTF. The CDR3 nucleotides are TGTGCCAGTTCCGTTAGCTCTAACTATGGCTACACCTTC.

This rearrangement joins TRBV3-1 (or the pseudogene TRBV3-2) to TRBJ2-1; D is perhaps TRBD1 (6 bases). The CDR3 loop spans 17 amino acids. The germline CDR1 and CDR2 sequences are LGHDT and YNNKEL (reference sequence). V was shortened by 1 base and J by 2 bases, with 15 bases between the two germline ends. This chain's CDR3 is CASSQARNRATYNEQFF. The CDR3 DNA sequence: TGTGCCAGCAGCCAAGCCCGAAACAGGGCAACCTACAATGAGCAGTTCTTC.

J is TRBJ1-3 and V is TRBV28, with 7 bases matching TRBD1. V was clipped by 4 bases and J by 2 bases; unmatched bases: 5. This CDR3 comprises 15 residues. Germline loops: CDR1 MDHEN, CDR2 SYDVKM. Here the CDR3 reads CASSSPTGPGNTIYF. In DNA form, the CDR3 reads TGTGCCAGCAGTTCCCCGACAGGGCCTGGAAACACCATATATTTT.

This rearrangement joins TRBV5-1 to TRBJ2-3; 9 bases are a match to TRBD1. This CDR3 is 16 amino acids long. The junction had 6 bases not matched to a gene; V was cut back by 1 base and J by 3 bases. Looked up from germline, CDR1 is SGHRS and CDR2 is YFSETQ. CDR3 in DNA: TGCGCCAGCAGCTTGAACAGGGGGCGCGTAACAGATACGCAGTATTTT. Amino acid sequence: CASSLNRGRVTDTQYF.

This clone was seen only a few times. V is TRBV2 and J is TRBJ2-5; no reliable D call. The V gene's germline CDR1 is SNHLY and CDR2 FYNNEI. Deletions cut 4 bases from V and 5 bases from J, with 11 bases between. The CDR3 runs to 13 residues. CDR3 sequence reads: CASSGGPMETQYF. CDR3 nucleotide sequence: TGTGCCAGCAGTGGGGGTCCGATGGAGACCCAGTACTTC.